This T cell receptor (beta chain) was recovered during a study of cytotoxic CD8 clonotypes in ibrutinib-treated CLL. The table came from immunoSEQ multiplex PCR; TCRdb's copy has only in-frame clones and leaves some out. The table includes 100,000 to 150,000 clones, approximately 85% detected once. Trimming removed 1 base at V and 5 bases at J, with 13 bases between. This CDR3 has 14 residues. Germline CDR1 SGHDT, CDR2 YYEEEE. Material: PBMCs, obtained after 24 months of ibrutinib treatment. This receptor was taken from a human donor with chronic lymphocytic leukemia. This chain uses TRBV5-6 with TRBJ2-7; D call uncertain. CDR3 protein: CASSLRQVGNEQYF. The CDR3, as DNA: TGTGCCAGCAGCTTGCGGCAGGTAGGCAACGAGCAGTACTTC. The full variable domain, with the rest looked up from reference TRBV5-6 and TRBJ2-7, is DAGVTQSPTHLIKTRGQQVTLRCSPKSGHDTVSWYQQALGQGPQFIFQYYEEEERQRGNFPDRFSGHQFPNYSSELNVNALLLGDSALYLCASSLRQVGNEQYFGPGTRLTVT.